In this sample, the clone carrying this T cell receptor beta chain turned up many times. The antigen is unknown. Cyclophosphamide on days +3 and +4 followed busulfan-fludarabine conditioning and a marrow graft. This specimen belongs to a study of T cells after posttransplantation cyclophosphamide. Using immunoSEQ multiplex PCR, the repertoire was profiled, and TCRdb retains in-frame clones only, with some absent. The table lists roughly 5,400 clones, with no singletons. Study-wide results and limits: Donor-recipient repertoire similarity was low at 1-2 months, rising over year one. Recipient CMV seropositivity and CMV reactivation strongly tracked TRB clonality. TRB overlap between skin or GI tissue T cells and blood was limited.

This CDR3 contains 13 residues. CDR1 MNHEY and CDR2 SVGAGI come from the germline V gene. Deletions cut 5 bases from V and 6 bases from J, with 11 bases between. The specimen comprised PBMCs, sampled around 350 days after allogeneic stem cell transplant with posttransplant cyclophosphamide. This clonotype was obtained from a male patient between 60 and 69 years old who received an allogeneic stem cell transplant from a related donor, was CMV-positive, and had acute GVHD only. A subset of T cells may come from the graft donor. The chain is built from TRBV6-5 and TRBJ2-1; perhaps TRBD1 as D (5 bases). The CDR3, as DNA: TGTGCCAGCAGTCTTCAGGGATTCAATGAGCAGTTCTTC. Translating gives CASSLQGFNEQFF.